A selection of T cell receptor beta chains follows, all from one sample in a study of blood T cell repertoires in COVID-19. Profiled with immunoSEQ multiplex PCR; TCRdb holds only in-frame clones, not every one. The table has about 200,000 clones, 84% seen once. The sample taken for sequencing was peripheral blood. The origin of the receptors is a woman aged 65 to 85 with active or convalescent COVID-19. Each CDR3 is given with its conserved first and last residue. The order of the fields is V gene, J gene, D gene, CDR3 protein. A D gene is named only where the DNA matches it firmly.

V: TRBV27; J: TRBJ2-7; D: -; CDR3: CASSFQGGHEQYF
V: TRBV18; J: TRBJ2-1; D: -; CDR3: CASSLRDSDNEQFF
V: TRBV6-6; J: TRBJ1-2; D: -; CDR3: CASSFEAGGYTF
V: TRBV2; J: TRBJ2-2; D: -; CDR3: CASTPRTVNTGELFF
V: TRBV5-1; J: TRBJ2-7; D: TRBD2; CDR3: CASSLEGLAKSPQYF
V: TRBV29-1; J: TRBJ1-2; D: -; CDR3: CSVEVQGNYGYTF
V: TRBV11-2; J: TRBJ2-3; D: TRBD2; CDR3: CASSLGGRNTDTQYF
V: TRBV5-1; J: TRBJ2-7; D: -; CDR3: CASSHPGSYEQYF
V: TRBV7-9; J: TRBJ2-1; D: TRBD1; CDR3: CASSPGQGNYNEQFF
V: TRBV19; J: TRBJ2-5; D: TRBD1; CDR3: CASSIGRGGRRETQYF
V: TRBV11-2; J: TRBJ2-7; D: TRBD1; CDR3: CASNSRQGARDEQYF
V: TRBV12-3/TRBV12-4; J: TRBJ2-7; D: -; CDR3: CASSLVQSYEQYF
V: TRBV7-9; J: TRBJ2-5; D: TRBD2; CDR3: CASAPTLAGQETQYF
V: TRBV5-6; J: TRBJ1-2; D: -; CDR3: CASSLGQNLGGYTF
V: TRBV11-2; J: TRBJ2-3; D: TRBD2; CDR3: CASSFSGADTQYF
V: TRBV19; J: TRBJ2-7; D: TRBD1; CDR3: CASSIDLWPGQGRYEQYF
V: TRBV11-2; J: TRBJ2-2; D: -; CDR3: CASSSPSTPGELFF
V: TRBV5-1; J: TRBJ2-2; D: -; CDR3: CASSLEGVGELFF
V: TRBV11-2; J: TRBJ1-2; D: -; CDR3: CASSLQQQGPPYGYTF
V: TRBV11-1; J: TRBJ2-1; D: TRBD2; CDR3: CASSLVGGTSGNEQFF
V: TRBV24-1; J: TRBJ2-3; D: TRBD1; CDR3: CATSEGDRGRSDTQYF
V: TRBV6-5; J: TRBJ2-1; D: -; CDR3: CASSTRTYNEQFF
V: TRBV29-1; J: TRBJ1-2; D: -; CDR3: CSVDPARLGGYGYTF
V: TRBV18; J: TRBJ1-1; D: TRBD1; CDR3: CASSDRGKSAEAFF
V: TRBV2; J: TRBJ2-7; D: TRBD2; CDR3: CASRGLGLAGDEQYF
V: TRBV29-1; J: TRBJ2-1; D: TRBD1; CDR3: CSVPIPGQNNEQFF
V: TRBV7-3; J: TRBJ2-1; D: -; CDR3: CASSPRFASRDEQFF
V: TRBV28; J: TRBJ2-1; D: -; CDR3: CASSLTGNEQFF
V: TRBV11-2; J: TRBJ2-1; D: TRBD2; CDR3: CASSATSGSPNEQFF
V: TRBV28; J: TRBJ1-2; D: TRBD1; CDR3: CASSLWTGGHGYTF
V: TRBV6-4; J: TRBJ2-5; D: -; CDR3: CASRPRQKETQYF
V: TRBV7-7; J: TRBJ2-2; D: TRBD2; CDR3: CASSLTGLAGSGELFF
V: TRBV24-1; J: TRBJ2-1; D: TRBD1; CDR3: CATSDPGTGVENEQFF
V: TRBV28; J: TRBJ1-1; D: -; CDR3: CASSPHIPSEAFF
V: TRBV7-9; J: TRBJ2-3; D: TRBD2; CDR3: CASRSGLAGGGTDTQYF
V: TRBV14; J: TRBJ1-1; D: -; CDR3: CASSQEPPTPGHHTEAFF
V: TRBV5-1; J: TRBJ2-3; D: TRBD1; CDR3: CASSLGQGSWADTQYF
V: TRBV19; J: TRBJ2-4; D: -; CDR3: CASTGEGLAKNIQYF
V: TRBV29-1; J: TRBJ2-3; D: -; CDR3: CSVVGRRGQTDTQYF
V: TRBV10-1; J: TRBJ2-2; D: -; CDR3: CASSPLNTGELFF
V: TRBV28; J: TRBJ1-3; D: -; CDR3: CASTISPGSGNTIYF
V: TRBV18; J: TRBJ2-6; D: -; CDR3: CASSPLGASGANVLTF
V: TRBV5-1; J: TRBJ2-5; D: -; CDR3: CASREANQETQYF
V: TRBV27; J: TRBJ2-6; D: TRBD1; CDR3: CASTSTGVKAGANVLTF
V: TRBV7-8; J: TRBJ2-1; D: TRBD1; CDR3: CASSSSVRTGGQGEQFF
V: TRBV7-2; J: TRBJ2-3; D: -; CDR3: CASSLGGIYTQYF